The 29 T cell receptor beta chains listed next were all sequenced from one sample in a study of CD8+CD57+ T cells in acquired aplastic anemia. In patients chosen for sequencing, flow cytometry had shown CD8+CD57+ cell expansion. Both TCR beta VDJ combination and CDR3 sequence profiling were carried out. Genomic DNA was the template for this profiling. Via MiXCR, TCRdb re-called the reads, giving one row per CDR3 protein. The table shows about 180,000 distinct CDR3 sequences, with roughly 63% occurring only once. The sample was sorted CD4+, CD8+, or CD8+CD57+ T cells (not recorded which) from PBMCs. The receptors originated from a human donor with aplastic anemia.

The chain is built from TRBV10-2 and TRBJ2-3; D could derive from TRBD1 or TRBD2 (5 bases each). The CDR3 is 17 amino acids. Trimming removed 3 bases at V and 2 bases at J, with 18 bases between. Germline CDR1 is WSHSY and CDR2 is SAAADI. The CDR3 here is CASSDSGTRGATDTQYF. In DNA form, the CDR3 reads TGCGCCAGCAGTGACTCGGGGACCCGAGGCGCCACAGATACGCAGTATTTT.

The chain has TRBV5-5 and TRBJ1-1, with 10 bases that match TRBD1. Germline V gene sequence: CDR1 SGHKS, CDR2 YYEKEE (reference sequence). The CDR3 runs to 14 residues. Trimming removed 3 bases from V and 7 bases from J; junction bases left unmatched: 6. The CDR3 sequence is CASSYYGTGVEAFF. CDR3 nucleotide sequence: TGTGCCAGCAGCTACTATGGGACAGGGGTTGAAGCTTTCTTT.

About this clonotype: The junction shows a germline mismatch at one end, possibly a read error. The chain joins TRBV29-1 to TRBJ2-1; D might be TRBD1 (6 bases). The CDR3 contains 15 residues. CDR1 and CDR2 from the germline V gene are SQVTM and ANQGSEA. The CDR3 loop is CSVAGQPPTYNEQFF. The CDR3 DNA is TGCAGCGTGGCAGGACAGCCCCCCACCTACAATGAACAGTTCTTC.

The chain recombines TRBV12-3 or TRBV12-4 with TRBJ1-6, with D possibly TRBD1 on 5 matching bases. The CDR3 sequence is 14 residues long. V was clipped by 3 bases and J by 7 bases, with 10 bases between them. Here the CDR3 reads CASSLWGSNSPLHF. CDR3 in DNA: TGTGCCAGCAGTTTGTGGGGGTCCAATTCACCCCTCCACTTT.

Worth noting for this clonotype: A much larger clone lies a single base off, so this may be a read error. The chain uses TRBV3-1 and TRBJ1-4; D is uncertain. V was trimmed by 4 bases and J by 5 bases, leaving 14 bases between them. Per germline, CDR1 LGHDT and CDR2 YNNKEL (reference sequence). There are 15 residues in the CDR3. The CDR3 is CASSLVGRENEKLFF. CDR3 sequence (DNA): TGTGCCAGCAGCCTAGTGGGTAGGGAAAATGAAAAACTGTTTTTT.

This rearrangement joins TRBV20-1 to TRBJ1-1; D call uncertain. Germline V gene lookup returns CDR1 DFQATT and CDR2 SNEGSKA (reference sequence). V gave up 3 bases and J gave up 5 bases, with 10 bases separating them. This CDR3 is 12 amino acids long. The DNA of the CDR3 is TGCAGTGCTAGCGGACTGCTGACTGAAGCTTTCTTT. Translation gives CSASGLLTEAFF.

In its sample, this clonotype was seen a few times. The chain combines TRBV10-3 with TRBJ2-5; TRBD1 might be the D (6 bases). V was pared by 2 bases and J by 5 bases, with 9 bases between. Looked up from germline, CDR1 is ENHRY and CDR2 is SYGVKD. This CDR3 comprises 13 residues. DNA of the CDR3: TGTGCCATCAGTGAGGGGGGCCGGGAGACCCAGTACTTC. Protein sequence: CAISEGGRETQYF.

Ten or more counts support this clonotype. The DNA of the CDR3 is TGTGCCAGCAGCTTCGAGTCAAATACGCAGTATTTT. Encoded protein: CASSFESNTQYF. The chain links TRBV13 to TRBJ2-3; D unresolved. CDR3 size: 12 residues. The V gene lost 3 bases and the J gene lost 7 bases, with 8 bases spanning the gap. Looked up from germline, CDR1 is PRHDT and CDR2 is FYEKMQ (reference sequence).

V and J are TRBV6-5 and TRBJ2-7; the match to TRBD2 covers 7 bases. CDR1 and CDR2 from the germline V gene are MNHEY and SVGAGI. CDR3 length equals 12 residues. J gave up 0 bases and V 8 bases, and 1 base lay outside the gene matches. The CDR3 DNA is TGTGCCAGCGGGACTATCTCCTACGAGCAGTACTTC. Residues: CASGTISYEQYF.

This clonotype was detected many times. This chain connects TRBV9 to TRBJ1-4, with a weak D call TRBD1 (5 bases). This CDR3 contains 15 residues. Looked up from germline, CDR1 is SGDLS and CDR2 is YYNGEE. Trimming left V 0 bases short and J 2 bases short, with 8 bases between. In DNA form, the CDR3 reads TGTGCCAGCAGCGTAGAGGGGAGGACTAATGAAAAACTGTTTTTT. Translation gives CASSVEGRTNEKLFF.

The chain joins TRBV4-1 to TRBJ2-5, with D possibly matching TRBD1 (6 bases). Trimming took off 0 bases at V and 5 bases at J, with 13 bases between the two ends. CDR1 is MGHRA and CDR2 is YSYEKL in the germline V gene. The CDR3 covers 15 residues. The CDR3 reads CASSQDPGAWETQYF. For the CDR3, the DNA is TGCGCCAGCAGCCAAGATCCAGGGGCGTGGGAGACCCAGTACTTC.

The chain has TRBV15 and TRBJ2-1; 8 nucleotides line up with TRBD2. This CDR3 contains 15 residues. The trim removed 5 bases at V and 3 bases at J, leaving 6 bases unmatched. Per germline, CDR1 LNHNV and CDR2 YYDKDF (reference sequence). The CDR3 reads CATSGDGGGYNEQFF. The CDR3 DNA sequence: TGTGCCACCAGCGGCGACGGGGGGGGCTACAATGAGCAGTTCTTC.

The chain combines TRBV19 with TRBJ2-6, with 9 bases matching TRBD1. There are 16 residues in the CDR3. Germline-derived CDR1 and CDR2 are LNHDA and SQIVND (reference sequence). The ends lost 7 bases at V and 2 bases at J; junction bases unmatched: 6. The CDR3 DNA reads TGTGCCAGTACGGGACAGGGAGGAACTGGGGCCAACGTCCTGACTTTC. Residues: CASTGQGGTGANVLTF.

This clonotype was seen ten or more times. The V and J genes are TRBV12-3 or TRBV12-4 and TRBJ1-2, with 9 bases that match TRBD1. CDR3 length: 15 residues. Trimming removed 6 bases from V and 5 bases from J; junction bases left unmatched: 10. DNA of the CDR3: TGTGCCAGCAGAGCGGGACAGGGAATTTGGTATGGCTACACCTTC. Its translation: CASRAGQGIWYGYTF.

The V call is TRBV15, the J call TRBJ1-5, with TRBD1 as a possible D gene (5 bases). The germline V and J ends were trimmed by 0 bases and 6 bases, with 12 bases remaining between them. Germline values: CDR1 LNHNV, CDR2 YYDKDF (reference sequence). This CDR3 is 15 amino acids long. The CDR3 sequence is CATSRDRGGGQPQHF. CDR3 bases: TGTGCCACCAGCAGAGACCGGGGCGGGGGTCAGCCCCAGCATTTT.

CDR3 nucleotide sequence: TGCAGTGCTAGAGAGCGAGATCAGCCCCAGCATTTT. Its protein is CSARERDQPQHF. The rearrangement uses TRBV20-1 and TRBJ1-5; no reliable D call. CDR1 is DFQATT, CDR2 SNEGSKA, per germline (reference sequence). V shed 0 bases and J shed 5 bases, with 5 bases lying between them. CDR3 size: 12 residues.

This clonotype was seen only once. The chain combines TRBV5-1 with TRBJ1-2; 7 positions agree with TRBD1. V trimming: 0 bases; J trimming: 5 bases; junction bases outside the gene matches: 4. CDR1 and CDR2 from the germline V gene are SGHRS and YFSETQ. The CDR3 length is 14 residues. The CDR3 spells CASSLATGTYGYTF. CDR3 sequence (DNA): TGCGCCAGCAGCTTGGCGACAGGGACGTATGGCTACACCTTC. Variable domain in full (rest from reference TRBV5-1 and TRBJ1-2): KAGVTQTPRYLIKTRGQQVTLSCSPISGHRSVSWYQQTPGQGLQFLFEYFSETQRNKGNFPGRFSGRQFSNSRSEMNVSTLELGDSALYLCASSLATGTYGYTFGSGTRLTVV.

This clonotype is a singleton in its sample. This chain joins TRBV10-1 and TRBJ1-5; D possibly corresponds to TRBD1 (6 bases). The CDR3 is made up of 17 amino acids. Per the germline V gene, CDR1 is WNHNN and CDR2 is SYGVQD (reference sequence). The ends were cut back, 0 bases at V and 1 base at J, with 13 bases in the middle. The CDR3 DNA follows: TGCGCCAGCAGTGAGTCCTGGGCAGGGGCGAGCAATCAGCCCCAGCATTTT. The encoded protein is CASSESWAGASNQPQHF.

This clonotype has ten or more counts. The chain has TRBV2 and TRBJ1-4; D is undetermined. V was cut by 9 bases and J by 8 bases, with 25 bases left in between. CDR3 length: 16 residues. CDR1 is SNHLY, CDR2 FYNNEI, per germline. This CDR3 is CARHPITLSLREKLFF. DNA of the CDR3: TGTGCCAGACACCCCATAACCTTATCCCTTCGGGAAAAACTGTTTTTT. The full variable domain, in which reference TRBV2 and TRBJ1-4 provide the parts outside the CDR3, is EPEVTQTPSHQVTQMGQEVILRCVPISNHLYFYWYRQILGQKVEFLVSFYNNEISEKSEIFDDQFSVERPDGSNFTLKIRSTKLEDSAMYFCARHPITLSLREKLFFGSGTQLSVL.

Turning to this clonotype: The conserved closing phenylalanine or tryptophan is absent in this CDR3, likely reflecting a read error. This chain joins TRBV4-1 and TRBJ2-7; TRBD1 matches 7 bases. Germline V gene lookup returns CDR1 MGHRA and CDR2 YSYEKL. The CDR3 covers 14 residues. V was clipped by 5 bases and J by 3 bases; unmatched bases: 7. The CDR3 DNA sequence: TGCGCCAGCAGCTACAACAGGGGTAACTACGAGCAGTACCTC. It yields the protein CASSYNRGNYEQYL.

V usage is TRBV7-2 and J usage is TRBJ2-1, with 7 bases matching TRBD1. V lost 1 base, J lost 0 bases, and 3 bases stayed unmatched. Per the germline V gene, CDR1 is SGHTA and CDR2 is FQGNSA. There are 16 residues in the CDR3. CDR3 in amino acids: CASSLDGTASYNEQFF. DNA for the CDR3: TGTGCCAGCAGCTTAGATGGGACAGCCTCCTACAATGAGCAGTTCTTC.

The chain combines TRBV9 with TRBJ2-3; TRBD1 agrees at 10 bases. V shed 0 bases, J shed 6 bases, and the junction held 4 bases outside the gene matches. This CDR3 contains 15 residues. CDR1 and CDR2 from the germline V gene are SGDLS and YYNGEE. CDR3 DNA sequence: TGTGCCAGCAGCGTAGTGACAGGGGGCAGGGATACGCAGTATTTT. Amino acids: CASSVVTGGRDTQYF.

This clonotype turned up a few times. V is TRBV25-1 and J is TRBJ2-7; TRBD1 aligns across 8 bases. CDR3 length: 16 residues. Germline-derived CDR1 and CDR2 are MGHDK and SYGVNS. Unmatched junction bases numbered 8, after V lost 4 bases and J lost 0 bases. The CDR3 DNA sequence: TGTGCCAGCAGTGGATACAGGGGGACCAACTCCTACGAGCAGTACTTC. It codes for CASSGYRGTNSYEQYF.

This chain connects TRBV12-3 or TRBV12-4 to TRBJ1-6; 9 nucleotides align to TRBD1. The length of the CDR3 is 15 residues. Trimming took 6 bases from V and 9 from J; bases not matched to a gene: 9. In DNA form, the CDR3 reads TGTGCCAGCAGCCTCGGGACAGGGATCCCTTCACCCCTCCACTTT. Its translation: CASSLGTGIPSPLHF.

The gene calls are TRBV20-1 and TRBJ2-2; 9 bases agree with TRBD2. The CDR3 is 15 residues long. In germline, CDR1 is DFQATT, CDR2 SNEGSKA (reference sequence). CDR3 coding DNA: TGCAGCCCACGAGCATCGGGACTAGCCGCCAGGGAGCTGTTTTTT. It translates to CSPRASGLAARELFF.

The chain is built from TRBV19 and TRBJ2-7; TRBD1 is a possible D gene (6 bases). The ends were cut back, 4 bases at V and 8 bases at J, with 21 bases in the middle. Germline V lookup: CDR1 LNHDA, CDR2 SQIVND (reference sequence). This CDR3 is built from 15 residues. The CDR3 DNA follows: TGTGCCAGTAGTACTCGACAGGCATCACAGGGCAAGCAGTACTTC. Translation gives CASSTRQASQGKQYF.

The CDR3 sequence is CATPPGGDSYEQYF. The CDR3 nucleotides read TGTGCCACCCCCCCGGGGGGGGACTCCTACGAGCAGTACTTC. The gene calls are TRBV2 and TRBJ2-7, with 8 nucleotides matching TRBD2. The CDR3 is 14 residues long. Germline values: CDR1 SNHLY, CDR2 FYNNEI. The V segment lost 10 bases and the J segment 0 bases; nucleotides outside the gene matches: 8.

This clonotype was recorded at least ten times. The chain carries TRBV30 and TRBJ2-7; 7 bases agree with TRBD1. Germline loops: CDR1 GTSNPN, CDR2 SVGIG (reference sequence). Trimming took 3 bases from V and 3 from J; bases not matched to a gene: 2. This CDR3 region has 12 residues. The DNA for the CDR3 is TGTGCCTGGAGCGGACAGGACTACGAGCAGTACTTC. Amino acid sequence: CAWSGQDYEQYF. Full variable domain (missing parts from reference TRBV30 and TRBJ2-7): SQTIHQWPATLVQPVGSPLSLECTVEGTSNPNLYWYRQAAGRGLQLLFYSVGIGQISSEVPQNLSASRPQDRQFILSSKKLLLSDSGFYLCAWSGQDYEQYFGPGTRLTVT.

The rearrangement joins TRBV29-1 to TRBJ2-7, with TRBD2 as a possible D gene (6 bases). This CDR3 is built from 12 residues. Germline V gene data show CDR1 as SQVTM and CDR2 as ANQGSEA. Trimming cost V 4 bases and J 3 bases, with 10 bases left between them. The chain's CDR3 is CSVVGGIYEQYF. In nucleotides, the CDR3 is TGCAGCGTTGTGGGGGGAATCTACGAGCAGTACTTC.